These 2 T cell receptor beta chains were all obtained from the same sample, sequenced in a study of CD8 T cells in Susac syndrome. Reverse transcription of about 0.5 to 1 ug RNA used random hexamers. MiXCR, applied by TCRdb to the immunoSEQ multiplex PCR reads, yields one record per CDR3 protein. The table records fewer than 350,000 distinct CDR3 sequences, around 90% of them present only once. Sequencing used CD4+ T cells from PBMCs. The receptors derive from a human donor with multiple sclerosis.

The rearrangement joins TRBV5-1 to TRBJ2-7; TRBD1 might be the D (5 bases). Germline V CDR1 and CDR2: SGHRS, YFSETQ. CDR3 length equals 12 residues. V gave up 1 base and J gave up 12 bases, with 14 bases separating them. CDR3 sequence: CASSLSGQGLYF. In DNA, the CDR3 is TGCGCCAGCAGCTTGAGTGGGCAGGGTCTGTACTTC.

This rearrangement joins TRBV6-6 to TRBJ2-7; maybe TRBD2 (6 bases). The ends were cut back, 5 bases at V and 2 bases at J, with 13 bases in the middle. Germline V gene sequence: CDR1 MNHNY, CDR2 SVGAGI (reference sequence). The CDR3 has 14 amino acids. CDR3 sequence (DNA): TGTGCCAGCAGTACTGGACTATCACCCTACGAGCAGTACTTC. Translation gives CASSTGLSPYEQYF.